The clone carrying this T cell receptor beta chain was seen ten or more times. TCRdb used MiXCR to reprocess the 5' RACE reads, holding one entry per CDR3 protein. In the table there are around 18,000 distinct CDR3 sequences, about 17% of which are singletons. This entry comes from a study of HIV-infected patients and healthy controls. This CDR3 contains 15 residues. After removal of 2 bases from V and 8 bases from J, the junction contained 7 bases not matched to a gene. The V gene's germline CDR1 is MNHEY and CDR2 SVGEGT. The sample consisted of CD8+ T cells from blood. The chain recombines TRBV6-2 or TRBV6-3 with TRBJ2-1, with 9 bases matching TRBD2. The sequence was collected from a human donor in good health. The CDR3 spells CASSYAGGPVDEQFF. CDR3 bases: TGTGCCAGCAGTTACGCGGGAGGGCCAGTCGATGAGCAGTTCTTC.